These 22 T cell receptor beta chains share one sample of origin, sequenced in a study of Tregs in tolerant kidney transplant recipients. Sequenced by immunoSEQ multiplex PCR; TCRdb stores in-frame clones only, minus some. Altogether about 15,000 clones are present, around 49% being singletons, with the ten largest covering 3.3%. CFSE-labeled recipient PBMCs were cultured approximately 6 days with irradiated graft donor PBMCs, then FACS-sorted. The antigens for these receptors are not known. Here the sequenced sample was CD4+ T cells from blood cultured with allogeneic cells, taken before the transplant. The origin of the receptors is a human patient who received a combined kidney and bone marrow transplant.

The V and J genes are TRBV2 and TRBJ1-2; D possibly corresponds to TRBD1 (6 bases). V was trimmed by 0 bases and J by 4 bases, leaving 12 bases between them. From germline, CDR1 is SNHLY and CDR2 FYNNEI. The CDR3 spans 15 residues. CDR3 nucleotides: TGTGCCAGCAGTGAAGCGCCCACAGGGTTCTATGGCTACACCTTC. Translation gives CASSEAPTGFYGYTF. Full variable domain (rest looked up from reference TRBV2 and TRBJ1-2): EPEVTQTPSHQVTQMGQEVILRCVPISNHLYFYWYRQILGQKVEFLVSFYNNEISEKSEIFDDQFSVERPDGSNFTLKIRSTKLEDSAMYFCASSEAPTGFYGYTFGSGTRLTVV.

This chain connects TRBV5-6 to TRBJ1-2, with 7 nucleotides matching TRBD1. The CDR3 extends over 14 amino acids. The germline V gene has CDR1 SGHDT and CDR2 YYEEEE. After removal of 3 bases from V and 7 bases from J, the junction contained 9 bases not matched to a gene. The CDR3 bases are TGTGCCAGCAGCTCAGTAGACAGGGATGTTGGCTACACCTTC. Amino acid sequence: CASSSVDRDVGYTF.

This clone has a handful of counts. This chain connects TRBV7-9 to TRBJ2-5; TRBD2 matches at 8 bases. Germline assignment: CDR1 SEHNR and CDR2 FQNEAQ (reference sequence). The CDR3 loop spans 12 amino acids. The J segment lost 5 bases and the V segment lost 11 bases, leaving 7 bases of the junction unmatched. For the CDR3, the DNA is TGTGCCTGCCCGGGGGGGGATGAGACCCAGTACTTC. Its translation is CACPGGDETQYF.

The chain uses TRBV7-6 and TRBJ1-6, with TRBD1 matching over 8 bases. Per the germline V gene, CDR1 is SGHVS and CDR2 is FNYEAQ. Losses at the gene ends were 2 bases for V and 8 bases for J; bases not matched to a gene: 5. The CDR3 spans 15 residues. CDR3 loop: CASSLRTGFDSPLHF. In DNA, the CDR3 is TGTGCCAGCAGCTTAAGGACAGGGTTTGATTCACCCCTCCACTTT.

This chain connects TRBV4-1 to TRBJ2-7, with 7 bases lining up with TRBD2. This CDR3 comprises 15 residues. V dropped 1 base and J dropped 4; count of bases not matched to a gene: 7. CDR1 is MGHRA and CDR2 is YSYEKL in the germline V gene. In DNA, the CDR3 is TGCGCCAGCAGCCAAGTGTCTAGCGGAGAGTACGAGCAGTACTTC. Its translation: CASSQVSSGEYEQYF.

The genes are TRBV9 and TRBJ2-1, with 10 bases matching TRBD2. The CDR3 contains 15 residues. The V gene end was trimmed by 2 bases and the J gene end by 8 bases; junction bases not matched to a gene: 7. In germline, CDR1 is SGDLS, CDR2 YYNGEE. CDR3 nucleotides: TGTGCCAGCAGCGTTCTAAGCGGGGGGGCCGATGAGCAGTTCTTC. It codes for CASSVLSGGADEQFF.

This clone appeared a few times. This sample includes further DNA sequences coding for the same CDR3. The chain has TRBV4-3 and TRBJ1-4; D is unresolved. V lost 0 bases to trimming and J lost 2 bases, with 13 bases between them. The CDR3 has 17 amino acids. Looked up from germline, CDR1 is LGHNA and CDR2 is YSLEER. This CDR3 reads CASSQDWETVTNEKLFF. The CDR3 nucleotides are TGCGCCAGCAGCCAAGATTGGGAGACTGTCACTAATGAAAAACTGTTTTTT.

The chain couples TRBV11-3 to TRBJ1-1, with 7 bases identical to TRBD1. CDR1 and CDR2 (germline): SGHNT, YENEEA. Germline trimming cut 2 bases from V and 1 base from J; bases unmatched to any gene: 1. The CDR3 is 14 residues long. CDR3 protein: CASSLQGGNTEAFF. CDR3 sequence (DNA): TGTGCCAGCAGCTTACAGGGGGGGAACACTGAAGCTTTCTTT.

Of note for this clone: A much larger clone is a single base away; this may be a read error. The rearrangement uses TRBV5-1 and TRBJ1-2; no clear D. Trimming removed 0 bases from V and 8 bases from J, with 14 bases in between. The length of the CDR3 is 14 residues. The germline gives CDR1 SGHRS, CDR2 YFSETQ. CDR3 loop: CASSLVAGPGGYTF. CDR3 DNA: TGCGCCAGCAGCTTGGTCGCAGGTCCTGGGGGCTACACCTTC.

This chain links TRBV7-9 with TRBJ2-7; D is uncertain. CDR1 and CDR2 from the germline V gene are SEHNR and FQNEAQ (reference sequence). CDR3 size: 13 residues. Trimming took off 4 bases at V and 6 bases at J, with 13 bases between the two ends. The CDR3, as DNA: TGTGCCAGCAGCTCCGTAATCGGTGGCGAGCAGTACTTC. Amino acid sequence: CASSSVIGGEQYF. Drawing the rest from reference TRBV7-9 and TRBJ2-7, the complete variable domain is DTGVSQNPRHKITKRGQNVTFRCDPISEHNRLYWYRQTLGQGPEFLTYFQNEAQLEKSRLLSDRFSAERPKGSFSTLEIQRTEQGDSAMYLCASSSVIGGEQYFGPGTRLTVT.

CDR3 coding DNA: TGCGCCAGCAGGCAAACCGGGACTAGCAACACCGGGGAGCTGTTTTTT. Amino acid sequence: CASRQTGTSNTGELFF. V is TRBV4-1 and J is TRBJ2-2; 9 positions match TRBD2. V was clipped by 6 bases and J by 2 bases; unmatched bases: 7. CDR1 MGHRA and CDR2 YSYEKL come from the germline V gene. The CDR3 loop spans 16 amino acids.

In its sample, this clone was seen a few times. This chain connects TRBV6-1 to TRBJ2-7; the match to TRBD2 covers 11 bases. CDR1 is MNHNS and CDR2 is SASEGT in the germline V gene. With 4 bases clipped from V and 2 bases from J, the junction kept 1 base outside the gene matches. The CDR3 runs 14 residues. The CDR3 DNA is TGTGCCAGCAGTGGACTAGCGGGAACCTACGAGCAGTACTTC. Protein product: CASSGLAGTYEQYF.

This clone showed up just a few times. This chain uses TRBV4-1 with TRBJ1-4; tentatively, D is TRBD1 (6 bases). The CDR3 runs to 16 residues. V lost 3 bases, J lost 7 bases, and 18 bases lay in between. From germline, CDR1 is MGHRA and CDR2 YSYEKL. Here the CDR3 reads CASSQGPRGTGEKLFF. CDR3 nucleotide sequence: TGCGCCAGCAGCCAGGGACCGAGGGGGACGGGTGAAAAACTGTTTTTT.

This clone was seen only a few times. The V gene is TRBV5-1, the J gene TRBJ1-2; 10 bases line up with TRBD1. V lost 2 bases, J lost 0 bases, and 1 base stayed unmatched. The CDR3 covers 15 residues. CDR1 is SGHRS and CDR2 is YFSETQ in the germline V gene. The DNA of the CDR3 is TGCGCCAGCAGCTTTGACAGGGGGCCTAACTATGGCTACACCTTC. It yields the protein CASSFDRGPNYGYTF.

The count of this clone is one. As DNA, the CDR3 is TGCGCCAGCAGCTCCGGGGGCACAGATACGCAGTATTTT. It yields the protein CASSSGGTDTQYF. The V gene is TRBV5-1, the J gene TRBJ2-3; tentatively, D is TRBD2 (5 bases). Trimming took off 3 bases at V and 1 base at J, with 6 bases between the two ends. In germline, CDR1 is SGHRS, CDR2 YFSETQ. The CDR3 runs to 13 residues. The full variable domain, in which reference TRBV5-1 and TRBJ2-3 provide the parts outside the CDR3, is KAGVTQTPRYLIKTRGQQVTLSCSPISGHRSVSWYQQTPGQGLQFLFEYFSETQRNKGNFPGRFSGRQFSNSRSEMNVSTLELGDSALYLCASSSGGTDTQYFGPGTRLTVL.

Only a few counts were recorded for this clone. The chain couples TRBV7-9 to TRBJ2-4, with a tentative D call TRBD1 (6 bases). V was cut by 1 base and J by 0 bases, with 10 bases left in between. The CDR3 totals 16 residues. The germline CDR1 and CDR2 sequences are SEHNR and FQNEAQ (reference sequence). Written as DNA, the CDR3 is TGTGCCAGCAGCTTAGTAGGGGGTTTAGCCAAAAACATTCAGTACTTC. It encodes CASSLVGGLAKNIQYF.

The CDR3 bases are TGTGCCAGCAGCGCCTTGTGGACGGGAGACAATAATGAGCAGTTCTTC. It codes for CASSALWTGDNNEQFF. V usage is TRBV7-9 and J usage is TRBJ2-1, with D possibly being TRBD2 (6 bases). The V end lost 5 bases, the J end lost 7 bases, and 21 bases lay between the germline ends. Looked up from germline, CDR1 is SEHNR and CDR2 is FQNEAQ (reference sequence). The CDR3 contains 16 residues.

The chain employs TRBV9 and TRBJ1-2, with 7 bases that match TRBD1. V lost 0 bases, J lost 4 bases, and 3 bases stayed unmatched. CDR3 length: 14 residues. CDR1 and CDR2 from the germline V gene are SGDLS and YYNGEE. In DNA, the CDR3 is TGTGCCAGCAGCGTAGGGGACAGAGGCTATGGCTACACCTTC. It is translated as CASSVGDRGYGYTF. Full variable domain (missing parts from reference TRBV9 and TRBJ1-2): DSGVTQTPKHLITATGQRVTLRCSPRSGDLSVYWYQQSLDQGLQFLIQYYNGEERAKGNILERFSAQQFPDLHSELNLSSLELGDSALYFCASSVGDRGYGYTFGSGTRLTVV.

This clone has a single count. The chain couples TRBV4-3 to TRBJ1-6; no clear D gene. The CDR3 extends over 15 amino acids. V lost 1 base to trimming and J lost 10 bases, with 14 bases between them. Germline V lookup: CDR1 LGHNA, CDR2 YSLEER. CDR3 DNA: TGCGCCAGCAGCCAAGGTCCAGTTCACGGGTCACCCCTCCACTTT. As protein: CASSQGPVHGSPLHF.

Only one count was recorded for this clone. V and J are TRBV7-9 and TRBJ1-1; 9 positions agree with TRBD1. The CDR3 covers 16 residues. Germline V gives CDR1 SEHNR, CDR2 FQNEAQ (reference sequence). V gave up 4 bases and J gave up 5 bases; unmatched junction bases: 11. CDR3 nucleotide sequence: TGTGCCAGCAGCTCGGTTGGGGACAGGGCGGGAACTGAAGCTTTCTTT. This gives the protein CASSSVGDRAGTEAFF.

V is TRBV9 and J is TRBJ1-2; unclear D gene. From germline, CDR1 is SGDLS and CDR2 YYNGEE. CDR3 length: 15 residues. Trimming stripped 3 bases from V and 7 bases from J, with 19 bases between. This CDR3 is CASSGGGSRRTGYTF. The CDR3 DNA sequence: TGTGCCAGCAGCGGGGGAGGGAGCCGTCGGACTGGCTACACCTTC. Drawing the rest from reference TRBV9 and TRBJ1-2, the complete variable domain is DSGVTQTPKHLITATGQRVTLRCSPRSGDLSVYWYQQSLDQGLQFLIQYYNGEERAKGNILERFSAQQFPDLHSELNLSSLELGDSALYFCASSGGGSRRTGYTFGSGTRLTVV.

The CDR3 region has the DNA TGTGCCAGCAGCCTCAGGGGGGTTAACTATGGCTACACCTTC. Translating gives CASSLRGVNYGYTF. The chain is built from TRBV7-2 and TRBJ1-2; TRBD1 agrees at 7 bases. CDR1 and CDR2 from the germline V gene are SGHTA and FQGNSA. Trimming removed 5 bases from V and 1 base from J; junction bases left unmatched: 4. The CDR3 length is 14 residues.